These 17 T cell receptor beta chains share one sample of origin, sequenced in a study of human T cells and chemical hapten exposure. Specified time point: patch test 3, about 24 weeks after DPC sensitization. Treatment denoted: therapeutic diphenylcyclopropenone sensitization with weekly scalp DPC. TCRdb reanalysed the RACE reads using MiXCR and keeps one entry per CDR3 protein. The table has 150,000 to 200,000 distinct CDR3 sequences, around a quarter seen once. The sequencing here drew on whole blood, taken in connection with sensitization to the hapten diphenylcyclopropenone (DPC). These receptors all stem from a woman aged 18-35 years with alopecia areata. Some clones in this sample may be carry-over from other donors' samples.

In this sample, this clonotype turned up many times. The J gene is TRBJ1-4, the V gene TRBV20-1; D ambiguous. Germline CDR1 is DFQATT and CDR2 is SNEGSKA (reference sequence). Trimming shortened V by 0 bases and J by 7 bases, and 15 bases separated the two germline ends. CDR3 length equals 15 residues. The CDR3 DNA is TGCAGTGCTAGAGATCTGAGGAGGGAAGGTGAAAAACTGTTTTTT. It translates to CSARDLRREGEKLFF.

CDR3 sequence reads: CASSTRLQTKNIQYF. The CDR3 DNA reads TGTGCCAGCAGCACCAGGCTCCAGACCAAAAACATTCAGTACTTC. This chain joins TRBV7-2 and TRBJ2-4; D is uncertain. The CDR3 extends over 15 amino acids. Germline values: CDR1 SGHTA, CDR2 FQGNSA. Deletions cut 5 bases from V and 2 bases from J, with 13 bases between.

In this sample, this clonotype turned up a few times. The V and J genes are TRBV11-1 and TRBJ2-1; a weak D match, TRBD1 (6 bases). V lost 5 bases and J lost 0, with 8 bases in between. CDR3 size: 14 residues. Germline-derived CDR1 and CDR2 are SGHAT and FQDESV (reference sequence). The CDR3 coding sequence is TGTGCCAGCAGCACAGGGAGCTCCTACAATGAGCAGTTCTTC. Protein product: CASSTGSSYNEQFF.

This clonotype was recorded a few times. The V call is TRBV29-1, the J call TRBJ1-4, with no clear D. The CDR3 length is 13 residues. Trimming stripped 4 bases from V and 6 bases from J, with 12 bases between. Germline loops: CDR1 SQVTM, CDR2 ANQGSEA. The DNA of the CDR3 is TGCAGCGTTGTGGTCAGGCCGGATGAAAAACTGTTTTTT. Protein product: CSVVVRPDEKLFF.

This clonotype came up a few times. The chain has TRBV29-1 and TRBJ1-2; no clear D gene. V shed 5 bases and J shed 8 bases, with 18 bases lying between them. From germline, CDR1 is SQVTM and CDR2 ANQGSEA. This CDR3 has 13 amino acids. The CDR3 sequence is CSVFVGPLGGYTF. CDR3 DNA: TGCAGCGTTTTCGTCGGCCCTCTCGGGGGCTACACCTTC.

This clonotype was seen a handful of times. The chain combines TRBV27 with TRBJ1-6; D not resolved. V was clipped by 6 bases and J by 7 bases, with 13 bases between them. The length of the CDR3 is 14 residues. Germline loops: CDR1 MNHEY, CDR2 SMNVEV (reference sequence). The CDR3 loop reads CASSPRVINSPLHF. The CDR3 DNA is TGTGCCAGCAGCCCACGGGTCATCAATTCACCCCTCCACTTT.

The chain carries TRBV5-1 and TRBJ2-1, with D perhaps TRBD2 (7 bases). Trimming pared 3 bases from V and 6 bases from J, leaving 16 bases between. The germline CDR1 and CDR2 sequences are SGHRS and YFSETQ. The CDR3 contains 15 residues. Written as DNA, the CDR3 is TGCGCCAGCAGCTGGGGGGCTAGCGGAACCAATGAGCAGTTCTTC. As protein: CASSWGASGTNEQFF.

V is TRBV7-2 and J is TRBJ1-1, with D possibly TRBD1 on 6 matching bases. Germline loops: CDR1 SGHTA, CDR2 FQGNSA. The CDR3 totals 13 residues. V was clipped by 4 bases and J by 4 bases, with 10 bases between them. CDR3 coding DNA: TGTGCCAGCAGCTATGGACAGACCACTGAAGCTTTCTTT. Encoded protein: CASSYGQTTEAFF.

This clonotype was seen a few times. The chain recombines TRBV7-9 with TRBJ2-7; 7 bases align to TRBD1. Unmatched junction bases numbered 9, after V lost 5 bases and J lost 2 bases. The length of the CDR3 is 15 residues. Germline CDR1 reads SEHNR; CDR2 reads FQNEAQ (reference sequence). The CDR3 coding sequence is TGTGCCAGCAGCCCCCGGGTGGACAGGCCCTACGAGCAGTACTTC. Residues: CASSPRVDRPYEQYF.

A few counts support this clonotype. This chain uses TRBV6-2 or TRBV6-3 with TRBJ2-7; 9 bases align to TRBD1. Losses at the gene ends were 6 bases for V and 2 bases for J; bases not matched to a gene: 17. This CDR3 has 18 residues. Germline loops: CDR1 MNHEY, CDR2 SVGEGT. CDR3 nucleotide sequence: TGTGCCAGCAGCCAAAGGGGTCTACGGGACAGGGCCCCCTACGAGCAGTACTTC. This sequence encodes CASSQRGLRDRAPYEQYF.

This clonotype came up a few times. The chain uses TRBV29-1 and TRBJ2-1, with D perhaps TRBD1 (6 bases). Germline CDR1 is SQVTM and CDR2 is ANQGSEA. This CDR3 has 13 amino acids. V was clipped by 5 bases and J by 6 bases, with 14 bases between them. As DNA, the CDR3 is TGCAGCGTTCCGGACAGAGGCCCCAATGAGCAGTTCTTC. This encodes CSVPDRGPNEQFF.

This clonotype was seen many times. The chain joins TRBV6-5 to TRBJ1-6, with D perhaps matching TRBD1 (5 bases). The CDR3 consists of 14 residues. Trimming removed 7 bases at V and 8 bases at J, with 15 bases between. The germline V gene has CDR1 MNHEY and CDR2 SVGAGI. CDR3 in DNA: TGTGCCAGCACCTATCGCCGGGGGGATTCACCCCTCCACTTT. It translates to CASTYRRGDSPLHF.

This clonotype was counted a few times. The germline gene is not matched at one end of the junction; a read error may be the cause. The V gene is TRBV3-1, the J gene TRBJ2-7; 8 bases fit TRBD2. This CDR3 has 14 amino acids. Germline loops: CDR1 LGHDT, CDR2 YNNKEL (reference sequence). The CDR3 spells CASSPRGLGKFLDF. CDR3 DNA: TGTGCCAGCAGCCCGCGGGGACTAGGGAAGTTCTTGGACTTC.

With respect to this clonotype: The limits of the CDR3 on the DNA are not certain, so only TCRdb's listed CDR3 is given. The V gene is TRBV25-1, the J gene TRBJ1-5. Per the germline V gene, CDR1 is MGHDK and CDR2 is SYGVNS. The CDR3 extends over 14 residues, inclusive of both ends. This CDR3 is CASSTSAANQPQHF.

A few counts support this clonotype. CDR3 coding DNA: TGTGCCAGCAGCTTGACTAACCGGGCAGATACGCAGTATTTT. Encoded protein: CASSLTNRADTQYF. The chain joins TRBV7-2 to TRBJ2-3; D is possibly TRBD2 (5 bases). Germline CDR1 reads SGHTA; CDR2 reads FQGNSA. The CDR3 has 14 residues. Trimming cost V 3 bases and J 4 bases, with 11 bases left between them.

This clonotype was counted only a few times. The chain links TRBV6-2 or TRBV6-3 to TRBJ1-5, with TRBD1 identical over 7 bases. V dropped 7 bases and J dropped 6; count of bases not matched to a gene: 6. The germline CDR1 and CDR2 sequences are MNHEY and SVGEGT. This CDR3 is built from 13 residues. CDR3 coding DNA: TGTGCCAGCAACGACAGGGTAGGTCAGCCCCAGCATTTT. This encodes CASNDRVGQPQHF.

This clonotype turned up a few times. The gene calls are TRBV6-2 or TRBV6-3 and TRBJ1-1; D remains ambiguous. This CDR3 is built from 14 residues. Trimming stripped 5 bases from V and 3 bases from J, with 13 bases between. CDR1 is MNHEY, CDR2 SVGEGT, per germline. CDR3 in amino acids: CASSPNHQHTEAFF. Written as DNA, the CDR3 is TGTGCCAGCAGTCCAAACCATCAGCACACTGAAGCTTTCTTT.